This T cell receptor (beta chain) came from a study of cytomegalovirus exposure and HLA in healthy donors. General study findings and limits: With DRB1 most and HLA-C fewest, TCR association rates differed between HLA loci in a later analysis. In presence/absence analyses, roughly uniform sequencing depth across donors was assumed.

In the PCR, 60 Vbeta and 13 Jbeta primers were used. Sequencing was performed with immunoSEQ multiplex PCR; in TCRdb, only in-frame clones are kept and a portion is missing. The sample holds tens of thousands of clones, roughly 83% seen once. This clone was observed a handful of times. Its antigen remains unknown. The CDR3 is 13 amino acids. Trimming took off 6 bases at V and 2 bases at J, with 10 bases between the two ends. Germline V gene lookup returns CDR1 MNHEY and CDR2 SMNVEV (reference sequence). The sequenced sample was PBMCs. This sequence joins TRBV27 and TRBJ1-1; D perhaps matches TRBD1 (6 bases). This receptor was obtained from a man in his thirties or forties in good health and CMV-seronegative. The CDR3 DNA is TGTGCCAGCAGGGGACACTCCAACACTGAAGCTTTCTTT. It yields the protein CASRGHSNTEAFF.